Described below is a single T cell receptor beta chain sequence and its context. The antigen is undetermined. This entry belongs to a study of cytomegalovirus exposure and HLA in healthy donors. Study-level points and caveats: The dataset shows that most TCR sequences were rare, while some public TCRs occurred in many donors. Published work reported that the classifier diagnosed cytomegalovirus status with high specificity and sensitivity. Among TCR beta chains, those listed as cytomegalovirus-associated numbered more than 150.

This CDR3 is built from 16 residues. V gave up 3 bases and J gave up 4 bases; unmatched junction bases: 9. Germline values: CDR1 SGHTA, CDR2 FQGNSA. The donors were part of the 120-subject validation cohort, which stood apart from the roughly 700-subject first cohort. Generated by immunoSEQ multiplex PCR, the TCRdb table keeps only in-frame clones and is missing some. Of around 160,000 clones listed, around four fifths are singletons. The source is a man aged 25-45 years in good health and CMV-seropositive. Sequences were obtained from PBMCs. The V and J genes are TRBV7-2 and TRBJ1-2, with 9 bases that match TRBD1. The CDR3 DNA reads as TGTGCCAGCAGCTTTACACAGGGGGCTTTTGGCTATGGCTACACCTTC. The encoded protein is CASSFTQGAFGYGYTF.